This T cell receptor (beta chain) is from a study of blood T cell repertoires in COVID-19. The protocol was immunoSEQ multiplex PCR, while the TCRdb copy is restricted to in-frame clones and leaves out a portion. Of approximately 74,000 clones detected, 60% to 80% appear once; the ten largest clones hold 45% to 60%. V lost 9 bases to trimming and J lost 5 bases; unmatched junction nucleotides: 9. This CDR3 is built from 14 residues. The V gene's germline CDR1 is MNHNS and CDR2 SASEGT. Material: peripheral blood. This chain connects TRBV6-1 to TRBJ2-2; the match to TRBD2 covers 7 bases. The clonotype was recovered from a human donor in a cohort sampled during active COVID-19. The CDR3 DNA reads as TGTGCCAGTGGGGGAGGGCTGGGGACCGGGGAGCTGTTTTTT. Amino acids: CASGGGLGTGELFF.